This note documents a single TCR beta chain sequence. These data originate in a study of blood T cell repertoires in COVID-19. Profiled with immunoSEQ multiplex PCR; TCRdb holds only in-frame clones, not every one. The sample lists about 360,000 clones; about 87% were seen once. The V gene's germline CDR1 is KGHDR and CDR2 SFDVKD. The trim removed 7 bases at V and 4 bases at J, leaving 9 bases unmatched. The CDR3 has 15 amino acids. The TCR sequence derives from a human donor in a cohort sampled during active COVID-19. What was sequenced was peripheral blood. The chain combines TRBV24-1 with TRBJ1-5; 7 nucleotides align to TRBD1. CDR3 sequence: CATSDGQVGNQPQHF. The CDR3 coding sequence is TGTGCCACCAGCGATGGACAGGTCGGGAATCAGCCCCAGCATTTT.